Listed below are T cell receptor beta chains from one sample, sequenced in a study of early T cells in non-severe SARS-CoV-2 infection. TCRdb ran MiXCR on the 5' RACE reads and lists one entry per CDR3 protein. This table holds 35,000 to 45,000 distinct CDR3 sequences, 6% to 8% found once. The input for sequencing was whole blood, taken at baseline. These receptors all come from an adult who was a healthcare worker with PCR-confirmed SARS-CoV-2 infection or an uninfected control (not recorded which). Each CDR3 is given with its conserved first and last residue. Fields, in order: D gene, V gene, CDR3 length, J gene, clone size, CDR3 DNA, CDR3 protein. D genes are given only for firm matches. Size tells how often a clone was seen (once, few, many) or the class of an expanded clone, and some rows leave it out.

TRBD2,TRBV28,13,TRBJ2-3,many,TGTGCCAGCAGAGGCGGGAGGACAGATACGCAGTATTTT,CASRGGRTDTQYF
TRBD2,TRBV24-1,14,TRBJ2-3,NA,TGTGCCACCAGTGATTTGGGGAGGGGAGATACGCAGTATTTT,CATSDLGRGDTQYF
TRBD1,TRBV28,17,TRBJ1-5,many,TGTGCCAGCAGTTTATTCCAGGACAGGGGGTACAATCAGCCCCAGCATTTT,CASSLFQDRGYNQPQHF
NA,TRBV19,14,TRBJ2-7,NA,TGTGCCAGTGGCCGTCGGGACACTGCCTACGAGCAGTACTTC,CASGRRDTAYEQYF
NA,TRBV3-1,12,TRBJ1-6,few,TGTGCCAGCAGCCATCCAGAGTCACCCCTCCACTTT,CASSHPESPLHF
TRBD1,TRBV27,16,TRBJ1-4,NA,TGTGCCAGCAGTTCAATGACAGGGGGAAGTAATGAAAAACTGTTTTTT,CASSSMTGGSNEKLFF
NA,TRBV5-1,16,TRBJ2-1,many,TGCGCCAGCAGCTTGACCCCCAGTAGCTCCTACAATGAGCAGTTCTTC,CASSLTPSSSYNEQFF
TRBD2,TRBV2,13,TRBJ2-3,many,TGTGCCACCCAAGCGGGAGGGACAGATACGCAGTATTTT,CATQAGGTDTQYF
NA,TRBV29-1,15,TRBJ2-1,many,TGCAGCGTCCCGGGGGAATATAGCTCCTACAATGAGCAGTTCTTC,CSVPGEYSSYNEQFF
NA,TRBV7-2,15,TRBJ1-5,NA,TGTGCCAGCAGCTTGAATGGGCAGAAGCATCAGCCCCAGCATTTT,CASSLNGQKHQPQHF
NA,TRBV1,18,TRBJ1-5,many,TGCACCAGCAGCCACCCTCGACAGGTTGCTGTTAGCAATCAGCCCCAGCATTTT,CTSSHPRQVAVSNQPQHF
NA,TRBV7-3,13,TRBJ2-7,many,TGTGCCAGCAGCTCCGGACCGGGTAATGAGCAGTACTTC,CASSSGPGNEQYF
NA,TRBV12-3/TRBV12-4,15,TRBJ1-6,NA,TGTGCCAGCAGTTTGGCCGCCCTAGCCGGTTCACCCCTCCACTTT,CASSLAALAGSPLHF
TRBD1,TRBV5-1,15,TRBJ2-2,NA,TGCGCCAGCAGCCCCGGACAGGGGAACACCGGGGAGCTGTTTTTT,CASSPGQGNTGELFF
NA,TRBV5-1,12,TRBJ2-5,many,TGCGCCAGCAGCTTGGTGCAAGAGACCCAGTACTTC,CASSLVQETQYF
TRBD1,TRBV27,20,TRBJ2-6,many,TGTGCCAGCAGGCCAAGTGGGCGGGACAGGGTAGTGTTTGGGGCCAACGTCCTGACTTTC,CASRPSGRDRVVFGANVLTF
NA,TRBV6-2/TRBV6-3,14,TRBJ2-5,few,TGTGCCAGCACCTTACAAGGGGGAGGTGAGACCCAGTACTTC,CASTLQGGGETQYF
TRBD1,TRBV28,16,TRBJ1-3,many,TGTGCCAGCAGTGCTACTCGACAGGGTTCAGGAAACACCATATATTTT,CASSATRQGSGNTIYF
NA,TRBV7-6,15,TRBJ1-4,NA,TGTGCCAGCAGCTCCGGGGCGGATGGTAATGAAAAACTGTTTTTT,CASSSGADGNEKLFF
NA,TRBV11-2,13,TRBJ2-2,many,TGTGCCACCCTCCTGTTGTCCACCGGGGAGCTGTTTTTT,CATLLLSTGELFF
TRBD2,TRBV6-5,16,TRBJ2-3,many,TGTGCCAGCAGTAAGGGACTAGCGGGAGAGACGGATACGCAGTATTTT,CASSKGLAGETDTQYF
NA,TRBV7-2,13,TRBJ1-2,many,TGTGCCAACAGGGATTCATCAAAATATGGCTACACCTTC,CANRDSSKYGYTF
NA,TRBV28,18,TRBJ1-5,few,TGTGCCAGCAGTTCGGGCAGGGGCACCCCACGTATCAATCAGCCCCAGCATTTT,CASSSGRGTPRINQPQHF
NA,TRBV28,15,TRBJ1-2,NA,TGTGCCAGCAGCTCTCCACCTGAGGGGAACTATGGCTACACCTTC,CASSSPPEGNYGYTF
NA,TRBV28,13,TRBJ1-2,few,TGTGCCAGCAGCCCATCCACCGGGGGCGGCTACACCTTC,CASSPSTGGGYTF
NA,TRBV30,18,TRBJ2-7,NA,TGTGCCTGGAGTCCCTTTGGGGGGTCCTTCTCTAGAGACTACGAGCAGTACTTC,CAWSPFGGSFSRDYEQYF
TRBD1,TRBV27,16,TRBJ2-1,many,TGTGCCAGCAGTCTTCGGACAGGGGCAGGAGGTAATGAGCAGTTCTTC,CASSLRTGAGGNEQFF
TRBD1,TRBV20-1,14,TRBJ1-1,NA,TGCAGTGCGACTACAGGGGGCGCGTACACTGAAGCTTTCTTT,CSATTGGAYTEAFF
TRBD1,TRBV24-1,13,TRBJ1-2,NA,TGTGCCACCAGTGAACGGACAGGGGAAGGCTACACCTTC,CATSERTGEGYTF
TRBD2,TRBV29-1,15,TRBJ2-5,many,TGCAGCGTTAATGCTTTAGCGGGCAACCAAGAGACCCAGTACTTC,CSVNALAGNQETQYF
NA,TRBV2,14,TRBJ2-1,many,TGTGCCAGCAGTGAATTCGTAACTTCCACTGAGCAGTTCTTC,CASSEFVTSTEQFF
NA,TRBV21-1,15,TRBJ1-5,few,TGTGCCAGCAGCAAAGTAAGCTCTTTCTGGCAGCCCCAGCATTTT,CASSKVSSFWQPQHF
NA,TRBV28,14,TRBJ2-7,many,TGTGCCAGCAGCCGCCCAGCCGCCTCCTACGAGCAGTACTTC,CASSRPAASYEQYF
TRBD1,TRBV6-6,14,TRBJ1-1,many,TGTGCCAGCATCCTCCGGGACAGGGTGACTGAAGCTTTCTTT,CASILRDRVTEAFF
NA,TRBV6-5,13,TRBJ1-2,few,TGTGCCAGCAGTCCCAGAGGGACTTTTGGCTACACCTTC,CASSPRGTFGYTF
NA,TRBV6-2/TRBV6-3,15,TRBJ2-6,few,TGTGCCAGCAATCCGGGCGGGGTTGGGGCCAACGTCCTGACTTTC,CASNPGGVGANVLTF
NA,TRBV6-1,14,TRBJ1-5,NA,TGTGCCAGCAGTGAACGGGGGGGCGGTCAGCCCCAGCATTTT,CASSERGGGQPQHF
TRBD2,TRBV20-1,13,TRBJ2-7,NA,TGCAGTGCTAGAGATATGATCATAGCGGGAGAGTACTTC,CSARDMIIAGEYF
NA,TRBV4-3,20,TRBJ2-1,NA,TGCGCCAGCAGCCAATCTAACGGGGCAGGAGTCTTGAGCTCCTACAATGAGCAGTTCTTC,CASSQSNGAGVLSSYNEQFF
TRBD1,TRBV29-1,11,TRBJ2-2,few,TGCAGTTCAGGGGGTTCAGGGGAGCTGTTTTTT,CSSGGSGELFF
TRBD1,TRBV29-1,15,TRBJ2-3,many,TGCAGCGTTAAAGTCTCGGGACAGGGTACAGATACGCAGTATTTT,CSVKVSGQGTDTQYF